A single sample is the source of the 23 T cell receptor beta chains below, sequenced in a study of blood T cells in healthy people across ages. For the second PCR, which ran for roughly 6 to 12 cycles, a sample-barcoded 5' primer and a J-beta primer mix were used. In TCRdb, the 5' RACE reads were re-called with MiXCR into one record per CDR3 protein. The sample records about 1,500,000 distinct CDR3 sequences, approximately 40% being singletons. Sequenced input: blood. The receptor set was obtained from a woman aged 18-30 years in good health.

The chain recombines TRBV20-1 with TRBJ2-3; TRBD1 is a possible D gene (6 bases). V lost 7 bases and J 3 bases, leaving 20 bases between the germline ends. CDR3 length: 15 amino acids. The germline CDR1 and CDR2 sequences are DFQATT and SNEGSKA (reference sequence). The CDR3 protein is CSVSPQQGWTDTQYF. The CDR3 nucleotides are TGCAGTGTCTCACCGCAACAGGGCTGGACAGATACGCAGTATTTT.

CDR3 DNA: TGCAGTGCTCATGGACTAGCGCGCGATGAGCAGTTCTTC. Amino acid sequence: CSAHGLARDEQFF. This chain uses TRBV20-1 with TRBJ2-1; 9 bases are shared with TRBD2. V lost 5 bases to trimming and J lost 8 bases; unmatched junction nucleotides: 7. The CDR3 is 13 residues long. CDR1 is DFQATT and CDR2 is SNEGSKA in the germline V gene (reference sequence).

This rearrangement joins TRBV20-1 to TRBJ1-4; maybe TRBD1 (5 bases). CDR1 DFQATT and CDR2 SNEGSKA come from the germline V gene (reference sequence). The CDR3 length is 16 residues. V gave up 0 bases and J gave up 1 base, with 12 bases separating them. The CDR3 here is CSARERLGGTNEKLFF. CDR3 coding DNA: TGCAGTGCTAGAGAACGCCTGGGGGGAACTAATGAAAAACTGTTTTTT.

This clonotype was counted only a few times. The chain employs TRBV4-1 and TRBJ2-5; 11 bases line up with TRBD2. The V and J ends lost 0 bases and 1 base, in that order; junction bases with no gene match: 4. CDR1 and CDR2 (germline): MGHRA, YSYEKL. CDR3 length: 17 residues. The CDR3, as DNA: TGCGCCAGCAGCCAAGATGGACTAGCGGGCGTCCAAGAGACCCAGTACTTC. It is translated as CASSQDGLAGVQETQYF.

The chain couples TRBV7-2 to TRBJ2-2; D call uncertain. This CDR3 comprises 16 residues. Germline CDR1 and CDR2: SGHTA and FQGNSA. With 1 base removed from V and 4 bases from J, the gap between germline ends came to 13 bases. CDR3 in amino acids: CASSLGSIESTGELFF. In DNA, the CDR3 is TGTGCCAGCAGCTTAGGATCGATTGAGAGCACCGGGGAGCTGTTTTTT. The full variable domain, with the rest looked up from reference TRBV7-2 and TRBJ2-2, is GAGVSQSPSNKVTEKGKDVELRCDPISGHTALYWYRQSLGQGLEFLIYFQGNSAPDKSGLPSDRFSAERTGGSVSTLTIQRTQQEDSAVYLCASSLGSIESTGELFFGEGSRLTVL.

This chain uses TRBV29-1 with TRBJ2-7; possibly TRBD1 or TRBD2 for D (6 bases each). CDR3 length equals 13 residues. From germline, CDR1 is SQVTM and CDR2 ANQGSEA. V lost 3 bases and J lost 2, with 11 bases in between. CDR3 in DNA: TGCAGCGTTGAGAGGGGGGCCGCCTACGAGCAGTACTTC. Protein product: CSVERGAAYEQYF.

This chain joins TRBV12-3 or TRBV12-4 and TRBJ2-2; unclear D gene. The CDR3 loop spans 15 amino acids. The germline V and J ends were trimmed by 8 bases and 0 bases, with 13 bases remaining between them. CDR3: CASGRRSANTGELFF. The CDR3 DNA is TGTGCCAGCGGTCGGCGCAGCGCGAACACCGGGGAGCTGTTTTTT.

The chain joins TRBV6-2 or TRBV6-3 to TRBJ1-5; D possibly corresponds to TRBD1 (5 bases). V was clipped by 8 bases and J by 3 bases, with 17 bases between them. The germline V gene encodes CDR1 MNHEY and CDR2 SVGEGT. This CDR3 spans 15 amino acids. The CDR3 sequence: CASLRSGPYNQPQHF. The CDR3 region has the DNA TGTGCCAGCTTACGATCGGGACCCTACAATCAGCCCCAGCATTTT.

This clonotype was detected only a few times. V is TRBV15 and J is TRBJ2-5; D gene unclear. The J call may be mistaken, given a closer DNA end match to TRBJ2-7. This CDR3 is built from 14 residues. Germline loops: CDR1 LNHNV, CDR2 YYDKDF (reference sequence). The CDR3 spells CATSKTLLGSEQYF. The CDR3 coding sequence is TGTGCCACCAGCAAAACACTTCTGGGTTCCGAGCAGTACTTC.

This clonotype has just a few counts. The CDR3 DNA reads TGCGCCAGCAGCTTAGGACGCCGGGAGCAGTTCTTC. Protein product: CASSLGRREQFF. V usage is TRBV5-1 and J usage is TRBJ2-1; D unclear. V was shortened by 2 bases and J by 10 bases, with 10 bases between the two germline ends. This CDR3 has 12 residues. In germline, CDR1 is SGHRS, CDR2 YFSETQ.

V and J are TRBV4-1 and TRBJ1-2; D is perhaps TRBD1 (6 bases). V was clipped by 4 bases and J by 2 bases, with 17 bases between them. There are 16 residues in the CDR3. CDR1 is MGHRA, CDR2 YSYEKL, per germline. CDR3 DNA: TGCGCCAGCAGCCGGACACAGGGCTTGGCGAACTATGGCTACACCTTC. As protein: CASSRTQGLANYGYTF.

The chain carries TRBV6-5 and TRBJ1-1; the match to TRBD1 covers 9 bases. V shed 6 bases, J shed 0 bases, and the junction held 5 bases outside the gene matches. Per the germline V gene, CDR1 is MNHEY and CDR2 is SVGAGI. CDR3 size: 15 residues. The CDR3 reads CASRTGGNMNTEAFF. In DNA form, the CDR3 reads TGTGCCAGCAGGACAGGGGGGAACATGAACACTGAAGCTTTCTTT.

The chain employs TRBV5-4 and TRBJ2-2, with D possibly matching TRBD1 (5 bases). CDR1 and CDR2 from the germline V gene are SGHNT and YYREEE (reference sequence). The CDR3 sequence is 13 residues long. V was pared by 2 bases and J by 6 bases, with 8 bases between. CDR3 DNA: TGTGCCAGCAGCTTACAGGATTCCGGGGAGCTGTTTTTT. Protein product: CASSLQDSGELFF.

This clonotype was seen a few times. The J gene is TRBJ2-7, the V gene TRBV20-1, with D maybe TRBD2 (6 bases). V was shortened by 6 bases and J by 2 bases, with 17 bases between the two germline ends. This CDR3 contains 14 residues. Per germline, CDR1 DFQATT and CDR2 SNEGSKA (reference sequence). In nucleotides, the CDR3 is TGCAGTGCCCCCGGGGCTAGCGAGCCCTACGAGCAGTACTTC. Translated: CSAPGASEPYEQYF.

The CDR3 here is CASSQDGVAGRLSETQYF. The CDR3 DNA reads TGCGCCAGCAGCCAAGATGGGGTAGCGGGGCGGCTTTCGGAGACCCAGTACTTC. V is TRBV4-1 and J is TRBJ2-7; 8 bases are a match to TRBD2. The J call is uncertain, as TRBJ2-5 better fits the DNA end. CDR3 size: 18 residues. In germline, CDR1 is MGHRA, CDR2 YSYEKL.

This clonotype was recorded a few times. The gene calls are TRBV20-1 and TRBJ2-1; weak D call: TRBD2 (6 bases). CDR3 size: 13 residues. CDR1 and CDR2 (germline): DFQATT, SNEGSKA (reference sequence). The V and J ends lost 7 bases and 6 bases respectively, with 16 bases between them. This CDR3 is CSVRRAGRNEQFF. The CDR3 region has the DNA TGCAGTGTTCGGAGGGCAGGTCGCAATGAGCAGTTCTTC.

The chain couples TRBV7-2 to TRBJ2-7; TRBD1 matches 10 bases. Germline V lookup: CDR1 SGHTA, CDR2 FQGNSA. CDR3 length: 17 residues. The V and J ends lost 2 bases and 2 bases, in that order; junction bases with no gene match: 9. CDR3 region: CASSLILVGQGAYEQYF. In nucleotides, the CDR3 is TGTGCCAGCAGCTTAATACTTGTTGGACAGGGGGCCTACGAGCAGTACTTC.

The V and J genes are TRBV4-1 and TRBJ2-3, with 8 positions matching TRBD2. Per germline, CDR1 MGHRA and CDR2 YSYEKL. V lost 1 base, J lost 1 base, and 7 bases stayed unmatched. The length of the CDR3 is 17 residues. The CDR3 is CASSQAFLSGGTDTQYF. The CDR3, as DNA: TGCGCCAGCAGCCAAGCTTTCCTTAGCGGGGGCACAGATACGCAGTATTTT.

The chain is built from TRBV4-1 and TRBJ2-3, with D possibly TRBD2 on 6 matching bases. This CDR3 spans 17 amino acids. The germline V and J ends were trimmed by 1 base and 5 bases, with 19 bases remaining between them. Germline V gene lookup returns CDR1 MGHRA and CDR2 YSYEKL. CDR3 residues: CASSQAPTGTGEDTQYF. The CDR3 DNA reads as TGCGCCAGCAGCCAAGCGCCCACAGGTACGGGGGAAGATACGCAGTATTTT.

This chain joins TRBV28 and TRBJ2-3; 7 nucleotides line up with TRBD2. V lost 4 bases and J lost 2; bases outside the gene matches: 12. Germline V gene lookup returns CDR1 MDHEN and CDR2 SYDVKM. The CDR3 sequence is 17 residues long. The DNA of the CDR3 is TGTGCCAGCAGTTCCGACCGGGCTAGCGGCCCCACAGATACGCAGTATTTT. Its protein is CASSSDRASGPTDTQYF.

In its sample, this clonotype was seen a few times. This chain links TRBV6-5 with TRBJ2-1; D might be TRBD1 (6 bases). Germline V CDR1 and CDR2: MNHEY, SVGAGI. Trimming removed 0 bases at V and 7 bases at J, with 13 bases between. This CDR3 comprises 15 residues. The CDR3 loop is CASSYSVQGSNEQFF. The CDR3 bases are TGTGCCAGCAGTTACTCGGTACAGGGTTCAAATGAGCAGTTCTTC.

The CDR3 DNA sequence: TGTGCCAGCAGGGCTCAGGGGTACAATGAGCAGTTCTTC. Its protein is CASRAQGYNEQFF. V gene TRBV28 combines with J gene TRBJ2-1, with D tentatively TRBD1 (6 bases). The CDR3 is 13 amino acids. The V gene lost 6 bases and the J gene lost 4 bases, with 10 bases spanning the gap. Germline loops: CDR1 MDHEN, CDR2 SYDVKM.

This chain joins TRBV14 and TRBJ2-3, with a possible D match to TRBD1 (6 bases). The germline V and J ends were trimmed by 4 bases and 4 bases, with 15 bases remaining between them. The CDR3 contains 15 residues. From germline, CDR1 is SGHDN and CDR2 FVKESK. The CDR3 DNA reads TGTGCCAGCAGCCCCATCCAGGGGCAAGCAGATACGCAGTATTTT. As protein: CASSPIQGQADTQYF.